This T cell receptor (beta chain) was sequenced for a study of control samples from healthy donors and cancer patients. Germline CDR1 is MNHNS and CDR2 is SASEGT. The CDR3 loop spans 15 amino acids. Trimming removed 1 base at V and 0 bases at J, with 7 bases between. The repertoire was sequenced with immunoSEQ multiplex PCR; TCRdb's copy has only in-frame clones and lacks some. The data hold more than 120,000 clones, with about 90% observed a single time. This clone has only a few counts. The sample was blood. This sequence joins TRBV6-1 and TRBJ1-3; D is uncertain. This sequence was found in a man aged 25 to 40 in good health. The chain's CDR3 is CASSEGRSSGNTIYF. For the CDR3, the DNA is TGTGCCAGCAGTGAAGGGAGGAGCTCTGGAAACACCATATATTTT.